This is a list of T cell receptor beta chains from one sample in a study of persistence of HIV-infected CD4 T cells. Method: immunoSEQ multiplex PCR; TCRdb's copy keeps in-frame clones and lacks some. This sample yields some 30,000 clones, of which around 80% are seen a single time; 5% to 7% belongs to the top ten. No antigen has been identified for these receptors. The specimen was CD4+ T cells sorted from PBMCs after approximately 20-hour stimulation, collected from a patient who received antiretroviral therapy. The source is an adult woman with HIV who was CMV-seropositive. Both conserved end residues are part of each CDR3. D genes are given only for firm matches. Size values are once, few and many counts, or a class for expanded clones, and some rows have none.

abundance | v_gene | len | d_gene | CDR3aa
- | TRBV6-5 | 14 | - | CASSLSWGEETQYF
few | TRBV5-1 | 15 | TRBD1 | CASSLTTGGFYEQYF
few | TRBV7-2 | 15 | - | CASSSRGRGTLEQFF
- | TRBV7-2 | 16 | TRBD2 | CASSLEGTSGLYEQYF
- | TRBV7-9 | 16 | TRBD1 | CASSLVGTGAGNEQFF
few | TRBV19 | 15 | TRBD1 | CASKPGQGSTQPQHF
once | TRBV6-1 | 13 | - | CASSEALSEKLFF
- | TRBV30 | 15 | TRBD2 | CAWSRLAGVRETQYF
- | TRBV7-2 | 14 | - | CASSLNRPQGTQYF
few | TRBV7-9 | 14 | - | CASSPQGNGQPQHF
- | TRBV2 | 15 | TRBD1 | CASSAPKGQGGGYTF
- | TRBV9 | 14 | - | CASSVVGGWNEQYF
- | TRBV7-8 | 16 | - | CASSPGGGSYNSPLHF
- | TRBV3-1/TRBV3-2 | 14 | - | CASSQDTVNTEAFF
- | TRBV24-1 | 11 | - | CATSDTNEQYF
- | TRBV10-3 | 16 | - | CAISDDGGPLYNEQFF
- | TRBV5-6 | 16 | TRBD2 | CASSLIGRVGTDTQYF
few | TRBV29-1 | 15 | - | CSVGWGDVSNQPQHF
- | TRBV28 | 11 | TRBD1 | CASSSKQGEYF
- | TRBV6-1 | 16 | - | CASSEQARNGRETQYF
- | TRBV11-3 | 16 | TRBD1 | CASSSRRNRGVGEAFF
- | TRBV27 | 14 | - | CASSSAGYYEKLFF
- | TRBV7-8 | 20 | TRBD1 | CASSFISGTVKTANTGELFF
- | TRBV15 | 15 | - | CATSRSRGTINEQYF
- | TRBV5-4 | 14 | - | CASSSRVDTGELFF
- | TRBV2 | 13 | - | CASSELENYEQYF
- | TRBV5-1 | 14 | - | CASNRGSDTGELFF
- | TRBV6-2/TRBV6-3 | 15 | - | CASSRPDNSLYEQYF
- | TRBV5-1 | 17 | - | CASSSLGGVRLDTEAFF
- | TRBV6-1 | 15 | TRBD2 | CASSFSGRGTGELFF
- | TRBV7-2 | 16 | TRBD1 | CASSLGAGGNGYGYTF
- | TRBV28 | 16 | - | CASSTHLRGANYGYTF
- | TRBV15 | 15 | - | CATSSDLDRNTEAFF
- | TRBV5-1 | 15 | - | CASSLVGYGNTEAFF
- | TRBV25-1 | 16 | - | CASSEPGLGKNTEAFF
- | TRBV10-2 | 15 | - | CASSEGGYSNQPQHF
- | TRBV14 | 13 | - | CASSHGTRQTQYF
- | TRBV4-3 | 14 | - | CASSQGYTDEKLFF
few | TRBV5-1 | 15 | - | CASRDVTTNNEKLFF
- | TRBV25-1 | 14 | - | CASSEHYGDTEAFF
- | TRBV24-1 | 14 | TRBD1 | CATSDPGGRQTQYF
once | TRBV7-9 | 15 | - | CASSLAKKNTGELFF
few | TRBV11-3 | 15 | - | CASSPSGQNTGELFF
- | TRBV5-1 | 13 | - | CASSRDGGAEAFF
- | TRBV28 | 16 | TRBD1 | CASSKLRDRGSQPQHF
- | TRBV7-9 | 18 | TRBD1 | CASSNRGGAPNSGTEAFF
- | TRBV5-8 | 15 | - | CASSYRPTGIAEAFF
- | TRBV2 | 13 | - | CASSVMVNSPLHF
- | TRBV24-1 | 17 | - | CATSDSVRTDSTDTQYF
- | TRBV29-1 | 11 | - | CSFLGGNEQFF